This T cell receptor (beta chain) emerged from a study of T cells in Graves' hyperthyroidism and ophthalmopathy. Every diagnosis used clinical symptoms, serum thyroxine and TRAb, thyroid ultrasound and orbital computed tomography. After removal of 4 bases from V and 0 bases from J, the junction contained 8 bases not matched to a gene. Germline V gene data show CDR1 as SGDLS and CDR2 as YYNGEE. This CDR3 has 16 residues. This clonotype was counted only a few times. Researchers amplified the TCR beta CDR3 regions from RNA transcripts. The HTBI set primed first-round TCR CDR3 RT-PCR. Each CDR3 protein gets one entry after TCRdb re-called the multiplex PCR reads with MiXCR. The data hold about 360,000 distinct CDR3 sequences, with around 14% observed a single time.

The clonotype comes from a woman aged 18 to 35 with Graves' hyperthyroidism. The J gene is TRBJ2-3, the V gene TRBV9; 7 bases line up with TRBD1. Source material: blood. CDR3 region: CASSPNDRASTDTQYF. The DNA for the CDR3 is TGTGCCAGCAGCCCCAACGACAGGGCGAGCACAGATACGCAGTATTTT.